This TCR beta chain was captured by sequencing in a study of preoperative IRX-2 immunotherapy in early breast cancer. The germline V gene encodes CDR1 WSHSY and CDR2 SAAADI. CDR3 length: 15 amino acids. V was cut by 8 bases and J by 4 bases, with 18 bases left in between. Treatment defined: preoperative locoregional IRX-2 cytokine immunotherapy. Preoperative locoregional IRX-2 cytokine immunotherapy was tested in the phase Ib source study. Assay: immunoSEQ multiplex PCR; the TCRdb copy retains only in-frame clones and omits some. The data contain 40,000 to 50,000 clones, roughly 77% of them singletons.

The receptor was isolated from a human donor with breast cancer. The chain links TRBV10-2 to TRBJ1-3; D perhaps matches TRBD1 (5 bases). The sample was tumor tissue, taken after IRX-2 immunotherapy. This CDR3 is CASRTQGVEGNTIYF. The CDR3 DNA reads TGCGCCAGCCGGACTCAGGGAGTGGAAGGAAACACCATATATTTT.